This entry lists 15 T cell receptor beta chains sequenced from one sample in a study of OX40 agonist ivuxolimab in advanced cancers. Profiling relied on immunoSEQ multiplex PCR, and the TCRdb table lists in-frame clones only, not all of them. The data hold about 17,000 clones, with nearly 75% observed a single time. The material sequenced was CD4+ or CD8+ T cells sorted from blood, taken in a trial of the OX40 agonist ivuxolimab. Receptors originate from an adult with an advanced solid tumor such as melanoma, head and neck, liver or kidney cancer.

The chain carries TRBV29-1 and TRBJ2-1, with 12 bases matching TRBD2. Losses at the gene ends were 7 bases for V and 9 bases for J; bases not matched to a gene: 4. The CDR3 totals 12 residues. Germline CDR1 SQVTM, CDR2 ANQGSEA. The CDR3 nucleotides are TGCAGCGGCCTAGCGGGAGGGGGTGAGCAGTTCTTC. It specifies CSGLAGGGEQFF.

The chain employs TRBV7-8 and TRBJ2-1; TRBD1 aligns across 8 bases. Trimming at V came to 4 bases and at J to 2 bases, leaving 4 bases not matched to a gene. Germline V gene sequence: CDR1 SGHVS, CDR2 FQNEAQ. This CDR3 spans 15 amino acids. In nucleotides, the CDR3 is TGTGCCAGCAGCTCGCAGGGGGCCGCCTACAATGAGCAGTTCTTC. Its protein is CASSSQGAAYNEQFF.

This clone came up a few times. The chain links TRBV7-9 to TRBJ2-7; 13 nucleotides line up with TRBD2. The germline V gene has CDR1 SEHNR and CDR2 FQNEAQ (reference sequence). This CDR3 spans 19 amino acids. J gave up 2 bases and V 5 bases, and 15 bases lay outside the gene matches. The DNA of the CDR3 is TGTGCCAGCAGCATGACCCACCCGACTAGCGGGAGGAGCCCCTACGAGCAGTACTTC. Translating gives CASSMTHPTSGRSPYEQYF.

The chain joins TRBV5-6 to TRBJ2-1, with no clear D. Germline CDR1 SGHDT, CDR2 YYEEEE. Trimming pared 4 bases from V and 6 bases from J, leaving 11 bases between. The CDR3 covers 13 residues. CDR3 DNA sequence: TGTGCCAGCAGCATCATAGGAGCCAATGAGCAGTTCTTC. As protein: CASSIIGANEQFF.

The chain recombines TRBV7-2 with TRBJ2-3; D is unresolved. The germline V and J ends were trimmed by 5 bases and 0 bases, with 18 bases remaining between them. The germline gives CDR1 SGHTA, CDR2 FQGNSA. This CDR3 contains 17 residues. The CDR3 spells CASSRAAVLGSTDTQYF. In DNA, the CDR3 is TGTGCCAGCAGCCGAGCAGCAGTACTGGGTAGCACAGATACGCAGTATTTT.

The rearrangement links TRBV19 to TRBJ2-1; D call uncertain. The CDR3 has 14 amino acids. Germline V gene data show CDR1 as LNHDA and CDR2 as SQIVND (reference sequence). Trimming left V 1 base short and J 2 bases short, with 6 bases between. As DNA, the CDR3 is TGTGCCAGTAGTATAGTTGACGCCTACAATGAGCAGTTCTTC. Its translation is CASSIVDAYNEQFF.

A few counts support this clone. The genes are TRBV4-2 and TRBJ2-1; D may be TRBD2 (6 bases). Trimming cost V 6 bases and J 4 bases, with 10 bases left between them. The CDR3 is 13 residues long. Germline values: CDR1 LGHNA, CDR2 YNFKEQ. The CDR3, as DNA: TGTGCCAGCAGATCGGAGGGGTACAATGAGCAGTTCTTC. Its protein is CASRSEGYNEQFF.

This clone was observed a few times. The gene calls are TRBV27 and TRBJ2-3; 7 positions match TRBD2. CDR1 is MNHEY and CDR2 is SMNVEV in the germline V gene (reference sequence). J lost 4 bases, V lost 6 bases, and 13 bases had no gene match. This CDR3 has 16 residues. CDR3: CASSLIWTSQADTQYF. CDR3 DNA: TGTGCCAGCAGCCTAATCTGGACTAGTCAGGCAGATACGCAGTATTTT.

V gene TRBV7-9 combines with J gene TRBJ1-3, with 8 bases aligning to TRBD1. CDR1 is SEHNR and CDR2 is FQNEAQ in the germline V gene (reference sequence). The ends lost 5 bases at V and 2 bases at J; junction bases unmatched: 8. The CDR3 is 16 amino acids. DNA for the CDR3: TGTGCCAGCAGCCTAACCGGGACAGGTCCTGGAAACACCATATATTTT. Its translation is CASSLTGTGPGNTIYF.

The V gene is TRBV7-9, the J gene TRBJ2-1; no clear D gene. Trimming took 1 base from V and 5 from J, leaving 12 bases between them. Germline-derived CDR1 and CDR2 are SEHNR and FQNEAQ (reference sequence). The CDR3 has 15 amino acids. This CDR3 reads CASSLVASLNNEQFF. The CDR3 DNA reads TGTGCCAGCAGCTTAGTGGCTAGTTTAAACAATGAGCAGTTCTTC.

The V and J genes are TRBV7-2 and TRBJ2-1; 8 bases map to TRBD1. CDR1 is SGHTA, CDR2 FQGNSA, per germline. This CDR3 region has 16 residues. With V trimmed by 1 base and J by 7 bases, 9 bases remained unmatched. The CDR3, as DNA: TGTGCCAGCAGCTTAGGCACCGGGACAGGCCAAAATGAGCAGTTCTTC. Residues: CASSLGTGTGQNEQFF.

This chain uses TRBV7-8 with TRBJ1-4; D gene uncertain. Germline assignment: CDR1 SGHVS and CDR2 FQNEAQ. V dropped 5 bases and J dropped 4 bases, with 11 bases sitting between them. The CDR3 totals 14 residues. The CDR3 sequence is CASSRGRVNEKLFF. Here the CDR3 DNA reads TGTGCCAGCAGCCGAGGACGGGTTAATGAAAAACTGTTTTTT.

The CDR3 region is CASSLLPGTYEQYF. The CDR3 nucleotides read TGTGCCAGCAGTTTATTGCCTGGAACCTACGAGCAGTACTTC. V usage is TRBV28 and J usage is TRBJ2-7; no clear D. With 1 base removed from V and 2 bases from J, the gap between germline ends came to 9 bases. This CDR3 contains 14 residues. The germline gives CDR1 MDHEN, CDR2 SYDVKM.

In this sample, this clone turned up once. The rearrangement uses TRBV5-4 and TRBJ2-7; 7 bases match TRBD1. After removal of 1 base from V and 2 bases from J, the junction contained 3 bases not matched to a gene. The CDR3 covers 14 residues. CDR1 is SGHNT and CDR2 is YYREEE in the germline V gene (reference sequence). CDR3 loop: CASSLRGTAYEQYF. The CDR3 region has the DNA TGTGCCAGCAGCTTGAGGGGGACAGCCTACGAGCAGTACTTC.

This clone was counted once. This rearrangement joins TRBV5-4 to TRBJ2-7; D unresolved. The CDR3 runs 11 residues. The V gene's germline CDR1 is SGHNT and CDR2 YYREEE (reference sequence). Trimming stripped 4 bases from V and 5 bases from J, with 7 bases between. CDR3 sequence: CASSVDHEQYF. CDR3 in DNA: TGTGCCAGCAGCGTAGACCACGAGCAGTACTTC.